The present T cell receptor beta chain was sequenced within a study of blood T cell repertoires in COVID-19. Per the germline V gene, CDR1 is SGHTA and CDR2 is FQGNSA. V lost 7 bases and J 4 bases, leaving 19 bases between the germline ends. This CDR3 is 15 amino acids long. Produced via immunoSEQ multiplex PCR; TCRdb's table is partial and in-frame only. The sample lists about 46,000 clones, approximately 85% seen once, with around 16% in the top ten. The V call is TRBV7-2, the J call TRBJ1-1; tentatively, D is TRBD1 (6 bases). What was sequenced was peripheral blood. The source of this sequence is a human donor in a cohort sampled during active COVID-19. The donor label of this sample is uncertain. The CDR3: CASNLMRGRVTEAFF. The CDR3 DNA reads TGTGCCAGCAACTTGATGAGGGGGAGGGTCACTGAAGCTTTCTTT.